This entry is about one T cell receptor (beta chain). What it recognizes is unknown. Second-dose schedules of about 4 or about 12 weeks were combined. This entry belongs to a study of T cell responses to AZD1222 COVID-19 vaccine. General study points: A rise in Spike-specific TCR breadth and depth followed two AZD1222 doses. Regions left unmutated in variants are reportedly the target of nearly half of spike-specific TCRs. It should be noted that donors were predominantly white British and more often female, and clonal diversity was possibly underestimated.

Profiling relied on immunoSEQ multiplex PCR, and the TCRdb table lists in-frame clones only, not all of them. The table records tens of thousands of clones, about nine tenths of them present only once. Germline CDR1 MDHEN, CDR2 SYDVKM. V lost 3 bases and J lost 0, with 8 bases in between. This CDR3 comprises 14 residues. Here the sequenced sample was peripheral blood, taken 28 days after the second AZD1222 dose. This TCR derives from an adult who received the AZD1222 COVID-19 vaccine. The chain joins TRBV28 to TRBJ1-2; D not resolved. CDR3 in amino acids: CASSFRPTNYGYTF. CDR3 nucleotides: TGTGCCAGCAGTTTCAGGCCTACTAACTATGGCTACACCTTC.